This record concerns one T cell receptor (beta chain) sequence. What it binds is not known. These data belong to a study of cytomegalovirus exposure and HLA in healthy donors. Findings and caveats of the study: Associated with cytomegalovirus, according to the listing, were some 150 TCR beta chains.

The PCR used 60 Vbeta and 13 Jbeta primers. Assay: immunoSEQ multiplex PCR; the TCRdb copy retains only in-frame clones and omits some. The sample contains about 61,000 clones, under 85% of which appear only once. The sample taken for sequencing was PBMCs. The sequence was collected from a man aged 50 to 60 in good health and CMV-seropositive.

The CDR3 sequence: CASSDYRGRGGELFF. For the CDR3, the DNA is TGTGCCAGCAGTGATTACAGGGGTCGTGGCGGGGAGCTGTTTTTT. The chain carries TRBV6-1 and TRBJ2-2; 7 nucleotides agree with TRBD1. The CDR3 has 15 residues. Germline V CDR1 and CDR2: MNHNS, SASEGT. The J segment lost 7 bases and the V segment lost 3 bases, leaving 8 bases of the junction unmatched.